This T cell receptor beta chain was retrieved from a study of blood T cell repertoires in COVID-19. TCRdb keeps only in-frame clones here, not all; method: immunoSEQ multiplex PCR. Of about 400,000 clones listed, approximately 87% are singletons. The CDR3 loop spans 13 amino acids. Looked up from germline, CDR1 is SGHAT and CDR2 is FQDESV (reference sequence). Trimming cost V 0 bases and J 7 bases, with 7 bases left between them. V gene TRBV11-1 combines with J gene TRBJ1-5; D is perhaps TRBD1 (5 bases). The sequenced material came from PBMCs or T cells enriched from blood (not recorded which). The sequence was collected from a woman in her 50s who had recovered from COVID-19. The chain's CDR3 is CASSLAGGQPQHF. The CDR3 DNA follows: TGTGCCAGCAGCTTAGCCGGGGGGCAGCCCCAGCATTTT.